This TCR beta chain was sequenced in a study of T cells in Graves' hyperthyroidism and ophthalmopathy. Study-wide points: The majority of expanded thyroid clonotypes above 0.001 also appeared in blood. From stable hyperthyroidism, ophthalmopathy was set apart by a 13 V-J model.

Amplification of TCR beta CDR3 regions used RNA as the template. HTBI primers were the set used in a first-round RT-PCR of the TCR CDR3. TCRdb analysed the multiplex PCR reads with MiXCR anew, one entry per CDR3 protein. Of a few hundred thousand distinct CDR3 sequences in the sample, more than 15% are singletons; the top ten hold roughly 3.3%. Of note for this clonotype: Its antigen is undetermined. Being one base from a much bigger clone, this may be a read error.

The CDR3 covers 17 residues. CDR1 SGHRS and CDR2 YFSETQ come from the germline V gene. Trimming took 0 bases from V and 8 from J, leaving 18 bases between them. Material for sequencing was blood. The TCR sequence derives from a middle-aged woman with Graves' ophthalmopathy. The chain links TRBV5-1 to TRBJ1-6; D might be TRBD1 (5 bases). The CDR3 DNA follows: TGCGCCAGCAGCTTGGAAGTGGGGACGGCTTCGGATTCACCCCTCCACTTT. It translates to CASSLEVGTASDSPLHF.